The TCR beta chain under discussion was sequenced for a study of beta chain features in type 1 diabetes. Whole-study results and caveats: Moderate yet significant TCRB CDR3 shortening was seen in Type 1 diabetes patients in all four CD4+ subsets. Type 1 diabetes patients had VDJ junctions that carried fewer insertions and more deletions.

For this clone: Its target is not known. The same CDR3 is also encoded by other DNA sequences in this sample.

Investigators reverse transcribed all isolated RNA, so they sequenced expressed TCRB transcripts. Measured with immunoSEQ multiplex PCR; TCRdb has only the in-frame clones, and not every one. Of more than 550,000 clones in the sample, around 15% were seen once. With 4 bases removed from V and 2 bases from J, the gap between germline ends came to 9 bases. This CDR3 is 13 amino acids long. Per the germline V gene, CDR1 is SGHNT and CDR2 is YYREEE (reference sequence). Sequencing was carried out using naive CD4+ T cells from blood. The chain is built from TRBV5-4 and TRBJ1-2, with D unresolved. The TCR originated in a man in his late teens or twenties with type 1 diabetes. This chain's CDR3 is CASSRDSNYGYTF. The CDR3 DNA follows: TGTGCCAGCAGCCGTGACTCAAACTATGGCTACACCTTC.